The entry below gives a single T cell receptor beta chain sequence along with its context. Antigen unknown. Expressed TCRB transcripts were sequenced because the entire RNA isolate underwent reverse transcription. TCRdb keeps only in-frame clones here, not all; method: immunoSEQ multiplex PCR. The table shows roughly 500,000 clones, with about 30% occurring only once. The germline CDR1 and CDR2 sequences are GTSNPN and SVGIG (reference sequence). This CDR3 spans 12 amino acids. Deletions cut 2 bases from V and 5 bases from J, with 9 bases between. This record belongs to a study of beta chain features in type 1 diabetes. Findings and limits, study-wide: Whatever favoring of shorter templates PCR might show would apply equally to patients and controls. Whether TCRB rearrangement is influenced by HLA type went unresolved here. Moderate but significant shortening of TCRB CDR3s was recorded in all four CD4+ subsets from Type 1 diabetes patients.

Donors contributed one heparinised blood draw apiece, averaging approximately 100 mL. Material for sequencing was naive CD4+ T cells from blood. This sequence was found in a man between 18 and 35 years old in good health. The chain joins TRBV30 to TRBJ2-5; D remains unclear. CDR3 DNA sequence: TGTGCCTGGAGTCCGCAGGCTGAGACCCAGTACTTC. Translation gives CAWSPQAETQYF. Supplemented by reference TRBV30 and TRBJ2-5, the full variable domain reads SQTIHQWPATLVQPVGSPLSLECTVEGTSNPNLYWYRQAAGRGLQLLFYSVGIGQISSEVPQNLSASRPQDRQFILSSKKLLLSDSGFYLCAWSPQAETQYFGPGTRLLVL.